The 7 T cell receptor beta chains listed next were all sequenced from one sample in a study of T-cell reconstitution after alpha-beta-depleted transplantation in children. Preparation of the TCRbeta library was carried out with unique molecular identifiers. One entry per CDR3 protein, called by TCRdb with MiXCR from the PCR reads. Among fewer than 1 million distinct CDR3 sequences listed, roughly 15% were seen once. The sample here was PBMCs, mostly from graft donor cells, taken 360 days after TCRalphabeta/CD19-depleted stem cell transplant. The receptor source for this set is a male patient younger than 18 who had a stem cell transplant for acute lymphoblastic leukemia, so the T cells may come from the graft donor.

This clonotype was detected only a few times. This sequence joins TRBV10-1 and TRBJ2-1; TRBD2 aligns across 11 bases. V gave up 1 base and J gave up 9 bases; unmatched junction bases: 11. The germline gives CDR1 WNHNN, CDR2 SYGVQD (reference sequence). The CDR3 runs 17 residues. The CDR3, as DNA: TGCGCCAGCAGTGAGTGGCCTAGCGGGAGGTCCAGGGGTGAGCAGTTCTTC. Its translation: CASSEWPSGRSRGEQFF.

The table lists this clonotype with a few counts. CDR3 nucleotides: TGCGCCAGCAGCCAAGTAGGGGAAAATGAGCAGTTCTTC. This translates into CASSQVGENEQFF. J is TRBJ2-1 and V is TRBV4-1; D may be TRBD1 (5 bases). This CDR3 comprises 13 residues. Trimming shortened V by 1 base and J by 7 bases, and 8 bases separated the two germline ends. Germline CDR1 is MGHRA and CDR2 is YSYEKL.

The gene calls are TRBV7-8 and TRBJ1-5; D is uncertain. Germline values: CDR1 SGHVS, CDR2 FQNEAQ. Trimming removed 0 bases from V and 5 bases from J, with 8 bases in between. This CDR3 has 14 residues. In nucleotides, the CDR3 is TGTGCCAGCAGCTTAGCGTCTGTGCATCAGCCCCAGCATTTT. It encodes CASSLASVHQPQHF.

V and J are TRBV7-2 and TRBJ2-7; possibly TRBD1 for D (5 bases). This CDR3 contains 15 residues. With 5 bases removed from V and 0 bases from J, the gap between germline ends came to 14 bases. From germline, CDR1 is SGHTA and CDR2 FQGNSA. The CDR3 reads CASSTYLRASYEQYF. The CDR3 bases are TGTGCCAGCAGCACTTACCTCAGGGCCTCCTACGAGCAGTACTTC.

The chain combines TRBV7-2 with TRBJ2-5; unclear D gene. V gave up 1 base and J gave up 5 bases, with 11 bases separating them. CDR1 is SGHTA, CDR2 FQGNSA, per germline. This CDR3 comprises 14 residues. Written as DNA, the CDR3 is TGTGCCAGCAGCTTAGTAGTTAGAGAGGAGACCCAGTACTTC. Translating gives CASSLVVREETQYF.

This clonotype was counted only a few times. This chain links TRBV6-6 with TRBJ1-2; D may be TRBD1 (6 bases). The CDR3 spans 13 residues. Trimming took 10 bases from V and 4 from J, leaving 16 bases between them. Germline CDR1 is MNHNY and CDR2 is SVGAGI (reference sequence). This CDR3 reads CAITQGSTYGYTF. DNA for the CDR3: TGTGCCATCACACAGGGCTCCACCTATGGCTACACCTTC.

This clonotype was observed at least ten times. The chain couples TRBV29-1 to TRBJ2-1; maybe TRBD1 (6 bases). Germline CDR1 is SQVTM and CDR2 is ANQGSEA. Trimming cost V 4 bases and J 6 bases, with 25 bases left between them. The CDR3 is 17 amino acids. CDR3 in DNA: TGCAGCGTTGTTTTGTACAGGGACATCCATTTTGGCAATGAGCAGTTCTTC. It encodes CSVVLYRDIHFGNEQFF.